This TCR beta chain originates from a study of blood T cell repertoires in COVID-19. CDR1 is SGHTA, CDR2 FQGNSA, per germline. The length of the CDR3 is 13 residues. The V and J ends lost 0 bases and 5 bases respectively, with 5 bases between them. This clone was recorded a few times. How the authors handled the data: Estimation of nucleated cell counts was performed using reference gene primer amplification. The data were produced by immunoSEQ multiplex PCR, yet TCRdb's version contains in-frame clones alone and is incomplete. V, J and clone size are those of that table, while D and trimming were read from the DNA. The profile shows under 150,000 clones, under 85% of them singletons.

The clonotype originates from a man aged 45 to 65 with active or convalescent COVID-19. Specimen: peripheral blood. The rearrangement links TRBV7-2 to TRBJ2-1, with D maybe TRBD2 (5 bases). CDR3 nucleotide sequence: TGTGCCAGCAGCTTAGCGCGGGACAATGAGCAGTTCTTC. Amino acids: CASSLARDNEQFF.